This T cell receptor (beta chain) was obtained from a study of blood T cell repertoires in COVID-19. Background on the study: Sites in the United States, Italy and Spain provided acute and convalescent COVID-19 samples.

V lost 4 bases, J lost 0 bases, and 17 bases lay in between. Germline V lookup: CDR1 MNHEY, CDR2 SVGEGT. CDR3 length: 17 amino acids. Generated by immunoSEQ multiplex PCR, the TCRdb table keeps only in-frame clones and is missing some. The table includes some 240,000 clones, 65% to 90% detected once. This chain joins TRBV6-2 or TRBV6-3 and TRBJ2-3, with a weak D call TRBD2 (7 bases). The specimen sequenced was peripheral blood. This TCR was recovered from a man aged 45 to 65 with active or convalescent COVID-19. CDR3 loop: CASSSRPRGASTDTQYF. The CDR3 DNA reads TGTGCCAGCAGTTCTCGTCCCCGGGGGGCCAGCACAGATACGCAGTATTTT.